These 8 T cell receptor beta chains came from one sample sequenced in a study of Graves' ophthalmopathy and Graves' hyperthyroidism. The study amplified TCR beta CDR3 regions using RNA transcripts. HTBI primers primed a first-round RT-PCR, and a second-round multiplex PCR followed. From the multiplex PCR reads, TCRdb called clonotypes with MiXCR, one entry per CDR3 protein. The sample contains some 160,000 distinct CDR3 sequences, 39% of which appear only once. Sequencing used peripheral blood. Every receptor here comes from a man aged 30 to 45 with Graves' ophthalmopathy.

This clonotype was seen at least ten times. The CDR3 DNA reads TGTGCCAGCAGCTTTAGCGGGACAGCTAATTCACCCCTCCACTTT. Amino acids: CASSFSGTANSPLHF. J is TRBJ1-6 and V is TRBV7-2, with 7 bases aligning to TRBD1. V trimming: 3 bases; J trimming: 6 bases; junction bases outside the gene matches: 5. CDR1 and CDR2 (germline): SGHTA, FQGNSA. The CDR3 covers 15 residues.

The chain is built from TRBV6-1 and TRBJ2-3; D ambiguous. V was pared by 8 bases and J by 0 bases, with 9 bases between. The CDR3 contains 13 residues. Germline CDR1 reads MNHNS; CDR2 reads SASEGT. The CDR3 is CASEHESTDTQYF. CDR3 in DNA: TGTGCCAGCGAACACGAGAGCACAGATACGCAGTATTTT.

This clonotype showed up many times. V usage is TRBV6-5 and J usage is TRBJ2-7; 11 nucleotides align to TRBD1. The CDR3 extends over 13 amino acids. Germline-derived CDR1 and CDR2 are MNHEY and SVGAGI. V shed 4 bases and J 6 bases; nucleotides not matched to a gene: 2. The CDR3 bases are TGTGCCAGCAGTTGGGGACAGGGGGGCGAGCAGTACTTC. Translation gives CASSWGQGGEQYF.

This clonotype was detected only once. This sequence joins TRBV12-3 or TRBV12-4 and TRBJ1-2, with 7 bases fitting TRBD1. Trimming took 2 bases from V and 6 from J; bases not matched to a gene: 6. The CDR3 contains 14 residues. This CDR3 reads CASSLSTGNHGYTF. DNA for the CDR3: TGTGCCAGCAGTTTATCGACAGGGAACCATGGCTACACCTTC.

This clonotype was recorded many times. V and J are TRBV19 and TRBJ2-7; D may be TRBD1 or TRBD2 (6 bases each). The CDR3 sequence is 14 residues long. Per germline, CDR1 LNHDA and CDR2 SQIVND (reference sequence). Trimming left V 5 bases short and J 0 bases short, with 11 bases between. DNA of the CDR3: TGTGCCAGTAGTTCCGGAGGGGGCTCCTACGAGCAGTACTTC. Amino acid sequence: CASSSGGGSYEQYF.

Ten or more counts support this clonotype. The rearrangement links TRBV6-2 or TRBV6-3 to TRBJ1-5; TRBD1 might be the D (6 bases). Trimming took 2 bases from V and 0 from J, leaving 17 bases between them. The CDR3 contains 18 residues. CDR1 is MNHEY, CDR2 SVGEGT, per germline. The CDR3 loop reads CASSYAGDTFYSNQPQHF. The CDR3 region has the DNA TGTGCCAGCAGTTACGCAGGGGACACTTTCTATAGCAATCAGCCCCAGCATTTT.

The chain links TRBV27 to TRBJ1-6, with unresolved D. The V end lost 0 bases, the J end lost 7 bases, and 4 bases lay between the germline ends. CDR3 length equals 13 residues. Germline CDR1 is MNHEY and CDR2 is SMNVEV (reference sequence). The CDR3 here is CASSLSRNSPLHF. The DNA for the CDR3 is TGTGCCAGCAGTTTATCGCGAAATTCACCCCTCCACTTT.

This clonotype was detected ten times or more. The genes are TRBV6-5 and TRBJ2-5, with TRBD2 matching 7 bases. The CDR3 is 15 residues long. Germline V gene lookup returns CDR1 MNHEY and CDR2 SVGAGI. V lost 4 bases to trimming and J lost 2 bases; unmatched junction nucleotides: 7. The CDR3 sequence: CASSFAGDFQETQYF. CDR3 nucleotide sequence: TGTGCCAGCAGTTTTGCGGGAGATTTTCAAGAGACCCAGTACTTC.